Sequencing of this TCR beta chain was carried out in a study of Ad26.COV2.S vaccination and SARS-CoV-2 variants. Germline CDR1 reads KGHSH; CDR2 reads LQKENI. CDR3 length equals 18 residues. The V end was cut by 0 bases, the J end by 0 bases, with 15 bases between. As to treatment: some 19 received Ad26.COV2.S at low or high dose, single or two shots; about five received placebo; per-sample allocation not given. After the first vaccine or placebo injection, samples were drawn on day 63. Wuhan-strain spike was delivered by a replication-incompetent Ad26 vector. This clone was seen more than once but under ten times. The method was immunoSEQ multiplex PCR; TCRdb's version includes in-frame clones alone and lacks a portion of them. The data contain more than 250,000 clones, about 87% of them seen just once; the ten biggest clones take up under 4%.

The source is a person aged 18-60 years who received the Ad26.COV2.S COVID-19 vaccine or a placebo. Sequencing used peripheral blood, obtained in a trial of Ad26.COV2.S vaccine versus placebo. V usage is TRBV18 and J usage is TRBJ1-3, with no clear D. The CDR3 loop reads CASSPPLFSGRSGNTIYF. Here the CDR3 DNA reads TGTGCCAGCTCACCACCTCTTTTTTCAGGACGCTCTGGAAACACCATATATTTT.